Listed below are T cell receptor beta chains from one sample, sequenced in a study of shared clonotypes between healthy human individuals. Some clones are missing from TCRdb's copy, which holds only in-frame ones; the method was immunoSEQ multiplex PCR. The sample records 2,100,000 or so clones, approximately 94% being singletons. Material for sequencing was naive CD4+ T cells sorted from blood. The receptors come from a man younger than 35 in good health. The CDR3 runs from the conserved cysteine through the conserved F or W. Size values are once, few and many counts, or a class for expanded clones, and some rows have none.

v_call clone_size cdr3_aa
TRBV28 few CASTTGPKLYGYTF
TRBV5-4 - CASSAQASGNHEQFF
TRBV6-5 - CASSYGRGAGNYGYTF
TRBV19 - CASSSPGTGAHEQYF
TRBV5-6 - CASSRRGALNQPQHF
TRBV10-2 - CASRDGGETNQPQHF
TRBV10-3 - CAISESTTGANQPQHF
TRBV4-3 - CASSLGAWSETQYF
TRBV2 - CASQPQGRGSYEQYF
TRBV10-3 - CAISWDRLYGYTF
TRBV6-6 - CASIAGSSSYEQYF
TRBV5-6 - CASSFPDRPGVNSPLHF
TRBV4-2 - CASSQGQGKAFF
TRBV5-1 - CASRREGQGNSPLHF
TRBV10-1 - CASSRGGPGTDTQYF
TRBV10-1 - CASSAGTAEQYF
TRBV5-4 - CASSPQGSANEKLFF
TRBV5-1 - CASSSDTLGGYTF
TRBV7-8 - CASSGDRGDTQYF
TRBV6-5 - CASSLTGLGNTGELFF
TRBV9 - CASSVHGQGGKETQYF
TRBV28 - CASNSPPNYEQYF
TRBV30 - CAWSAGANYGYTF
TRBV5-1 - CASSLDIIGQGAEAFF
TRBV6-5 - CASSPGVRTYEQYF
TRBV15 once CATSRGPRDEQYF
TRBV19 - CASSIATGVGQPQHF
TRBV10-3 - CATTRGQGDEKLFF
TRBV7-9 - CASSLLSIGRVNTEAFF
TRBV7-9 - CASSSGGPDSTSKNIQYF
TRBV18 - CASSLGLQETQYF
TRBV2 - CASSDVGATNEKLFF
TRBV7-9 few CASSLDSQPQHF
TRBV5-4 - CASSLPNTEAFF
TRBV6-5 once CASSRGGETQYF
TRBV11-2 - CASSLDWGLSGNTIYF
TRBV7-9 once CASVAAEGNEQFF
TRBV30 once CAWNQAGTDTQYF
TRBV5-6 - CASSLGAGWDYNEQFF
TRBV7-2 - CASSSRPGGAPETQYF
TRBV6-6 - CASSYVGSYSYEQYF
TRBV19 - CASSINGGQAFF
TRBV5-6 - CASSSGWVAGEGEQYF
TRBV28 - CASMRGGEAFF
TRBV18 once CASSPPFSQGGDEQYF
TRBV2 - CASSPGTSNQPQHF
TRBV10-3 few CAISGLADSYEQYF
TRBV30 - CASTGQSYEQYF
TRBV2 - CASSTALSYNEQFF
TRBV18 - CASSPQTDYNSPLHF
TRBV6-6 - CASSKWDRRNTEAFF
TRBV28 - CASSLTRPGNYGYTF